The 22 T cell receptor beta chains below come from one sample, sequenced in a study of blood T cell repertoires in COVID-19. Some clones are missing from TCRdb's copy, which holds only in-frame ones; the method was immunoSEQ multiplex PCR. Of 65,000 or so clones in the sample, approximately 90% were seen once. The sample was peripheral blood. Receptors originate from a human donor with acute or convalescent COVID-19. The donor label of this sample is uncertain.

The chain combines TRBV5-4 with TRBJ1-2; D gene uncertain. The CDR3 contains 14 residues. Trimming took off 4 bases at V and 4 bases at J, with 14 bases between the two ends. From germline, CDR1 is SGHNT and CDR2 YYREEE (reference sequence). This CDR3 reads CASSRGGERYGYTF. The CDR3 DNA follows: TGTGCCAGCAGCCGAGGCGGGGAGCGCTATGGCTACACCTTC.

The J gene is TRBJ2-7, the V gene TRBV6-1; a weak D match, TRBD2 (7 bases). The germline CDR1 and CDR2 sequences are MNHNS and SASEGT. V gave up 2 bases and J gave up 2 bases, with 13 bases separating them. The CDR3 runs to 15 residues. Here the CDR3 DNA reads TGTGCCAGCAGTGAATGGGGGGGCAGGGCCTACGAGCAGTACTTC. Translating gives CASSEWGGRAYEQYF.

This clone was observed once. The CDR3 coding sequence is TGTGCCAGCAGCTCTATGACAGAGGAGTACGAGCAGTACTTC. Translation gives CASSSMTEEYEQYF. The rearrangement uses TRBV5-4 and TRBJ2-7; the D gene is possibly TRBD1 (5 bases). Germline V gene data show CDR1 as SGHNT and CDR2 as YYREEE (reference sequence). This CDR3 contains 14 residues. Trimming stripped 3 bases from V and 4 bases from J, with 14 bases between.

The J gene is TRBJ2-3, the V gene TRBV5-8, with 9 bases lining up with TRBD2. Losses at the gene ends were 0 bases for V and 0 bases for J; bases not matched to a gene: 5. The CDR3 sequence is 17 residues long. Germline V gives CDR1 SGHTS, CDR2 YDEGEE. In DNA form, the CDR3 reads TGTGCCAGCAGCTTGGTTTTAGCGGGGGTGAGCACAGATACGCAGTATTTT. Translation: CASSLVLAGVSTDTQYF.

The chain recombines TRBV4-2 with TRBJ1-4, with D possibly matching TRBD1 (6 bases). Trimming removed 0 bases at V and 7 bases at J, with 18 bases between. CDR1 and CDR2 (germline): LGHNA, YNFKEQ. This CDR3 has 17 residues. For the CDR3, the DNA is TGTGCCAGCAGCCAAGATGGGAGGGGGGCAATCGGTGAAAAACTGTTTTTT. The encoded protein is CASSQDGRGAIGEKLFF.

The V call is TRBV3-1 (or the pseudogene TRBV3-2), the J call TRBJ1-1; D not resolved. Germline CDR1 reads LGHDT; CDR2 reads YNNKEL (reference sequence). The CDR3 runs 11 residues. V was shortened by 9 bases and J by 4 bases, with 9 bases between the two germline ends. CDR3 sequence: CASRGPTEAFF. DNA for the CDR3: TGTGCCAGTCGGGGTCCCACTGAAGCTTTCTTT.

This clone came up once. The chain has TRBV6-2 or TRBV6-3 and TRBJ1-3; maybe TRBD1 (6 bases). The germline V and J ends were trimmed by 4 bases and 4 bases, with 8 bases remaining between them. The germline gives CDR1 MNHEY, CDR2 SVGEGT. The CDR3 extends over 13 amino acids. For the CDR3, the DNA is TGTGCCAGCAGTTCAGGGGTCGGAAACACCATATATTTT. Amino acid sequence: CASSSGVGNTIYF.

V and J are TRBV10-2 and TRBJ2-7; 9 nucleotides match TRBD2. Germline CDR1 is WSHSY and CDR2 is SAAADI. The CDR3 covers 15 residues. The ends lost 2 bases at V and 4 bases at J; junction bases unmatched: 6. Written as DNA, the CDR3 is TGCGCCAGCAGTGAGGGTCTAGCGGGACCTTACGAGCAGTACTTC. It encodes CASSEGLAGPYEQYF.

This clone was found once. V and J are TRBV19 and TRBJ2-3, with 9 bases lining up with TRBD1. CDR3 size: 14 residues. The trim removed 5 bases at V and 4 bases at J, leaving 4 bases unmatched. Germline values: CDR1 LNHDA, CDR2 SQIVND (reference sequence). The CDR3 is CASSSGQGPDTQYF. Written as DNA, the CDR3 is TGTGCCAGTAGTTCGGGACAGGGCCCAGATACGCAGTATTTT. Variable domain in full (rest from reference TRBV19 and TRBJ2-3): DGGITQSPKYLFRKEGQNVTLSCEQNLNHDAMYWYRQDPGQGLRLIYYSQIVNDFQKGDIAEGYSVSREKKESFPLTVTSAQKNPTAFYLCASSSGQGPDTQYFGPGTRLTVL.

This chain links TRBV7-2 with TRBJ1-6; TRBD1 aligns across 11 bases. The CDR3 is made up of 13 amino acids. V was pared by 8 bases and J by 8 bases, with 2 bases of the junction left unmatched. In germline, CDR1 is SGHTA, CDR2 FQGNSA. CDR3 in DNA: TGTGCCAGCGGGGGACAGGGGGATTCACCCCTCCACTTT. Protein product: CASGGQGDSPLHF.

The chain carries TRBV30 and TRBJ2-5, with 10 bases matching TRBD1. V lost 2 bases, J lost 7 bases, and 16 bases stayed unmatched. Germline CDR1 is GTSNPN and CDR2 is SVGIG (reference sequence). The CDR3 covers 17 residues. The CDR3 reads CAWSSRTGGIGPGTQYF. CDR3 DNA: TGTGCCTGGAGTTCGCGGACAGGGGGAATTGGGCCAGGGACCCAGTACTTC. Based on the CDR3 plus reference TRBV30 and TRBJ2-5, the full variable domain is SQTIHQWPATLVQPVGSPLSLECTVEGTSNPNLYWYRQAAGRGLQLLFYSVGIGQISSEVPQNLSASRPQDRQFILSSKKLLLSDSGFYLCAWSSRTGGIGPGTQYFGPGTRLLVL.

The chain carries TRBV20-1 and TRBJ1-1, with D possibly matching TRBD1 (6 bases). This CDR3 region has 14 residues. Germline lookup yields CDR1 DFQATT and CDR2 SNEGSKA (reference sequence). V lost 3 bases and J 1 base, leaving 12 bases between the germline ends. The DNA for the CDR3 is TGCAGTGCTAGTGACGCCAGGGGGAACACTGAAGCTTTCTTT. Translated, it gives CSASDARGNTEAFF.

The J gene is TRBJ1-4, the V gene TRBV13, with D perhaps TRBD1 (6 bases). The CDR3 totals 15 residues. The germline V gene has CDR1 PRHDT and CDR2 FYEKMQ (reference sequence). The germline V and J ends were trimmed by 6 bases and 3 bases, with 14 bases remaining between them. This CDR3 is CASRNGQQPNEKLFF. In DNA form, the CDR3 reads TGTGCCAGCAGAAACGGACAGCAGCCTAATGAAAAACTGTTTTTT.

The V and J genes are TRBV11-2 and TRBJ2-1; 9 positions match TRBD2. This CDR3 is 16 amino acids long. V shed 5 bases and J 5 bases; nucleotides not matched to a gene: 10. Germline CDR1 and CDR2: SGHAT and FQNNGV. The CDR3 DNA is TGTGCCAGCAGCCCGATAACGACTAGCGGTCACAATGAGCAGTTCTTC. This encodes CASSPITTSGHNEQFF.

This CDR3 is CASSPRGPPDTQYF. Here the CDR3 DNA reads TGTGCCAGCTCACCACGCGGGCCCCCAGATACGCAGTATTTT. This chain uses TRBV18 with TRBJ2-3; D perhaps matches TRBD2 (5 bases). Germline CDR1 is KGHSH and CDR2 is LQKENI. The V gene lost 1 base and the J gene lost 4 bases, with 9 bases spanning the gap. The CDR3 length is 14 residues.

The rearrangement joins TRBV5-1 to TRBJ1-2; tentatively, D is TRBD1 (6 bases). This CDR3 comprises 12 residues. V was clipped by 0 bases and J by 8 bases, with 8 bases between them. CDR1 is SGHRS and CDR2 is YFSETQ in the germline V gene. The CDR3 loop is CASSLAQGGYTF. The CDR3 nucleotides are TGCGCCAGCAGCTTGGCCCAGGGGGGCTACACCTTC.

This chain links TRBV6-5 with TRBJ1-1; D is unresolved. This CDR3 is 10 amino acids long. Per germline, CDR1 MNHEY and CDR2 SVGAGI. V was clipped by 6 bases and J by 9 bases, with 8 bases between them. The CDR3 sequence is CASSQFQAFF. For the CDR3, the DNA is TGTGCCAGCAGCCAGTTCCAAGCTTTCTTT.

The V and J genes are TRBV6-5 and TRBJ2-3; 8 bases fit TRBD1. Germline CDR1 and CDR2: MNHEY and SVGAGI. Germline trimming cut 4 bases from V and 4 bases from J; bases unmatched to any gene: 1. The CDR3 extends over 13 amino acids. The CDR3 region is CASSSQGADTQYF. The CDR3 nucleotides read TGTGCCAGCAGTTCACAGGGGGCAGATACGCAGTATTTT.

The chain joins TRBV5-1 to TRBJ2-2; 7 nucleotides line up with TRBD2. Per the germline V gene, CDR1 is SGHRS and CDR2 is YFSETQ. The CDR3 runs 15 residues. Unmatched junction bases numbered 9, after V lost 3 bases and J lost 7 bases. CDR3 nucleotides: TGCGCCAGCAGCTCCCGCGGGGGAGGGATCGGGGAGCTGTTTTTT. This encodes CASSSRGGGIGELFF.

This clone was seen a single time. CDR3 sequence (DNA): TGTGCCAGCAGTGCGGACAGGGGTGCAGATACGCAGTATTTT. The encoded protein is CASSADRGADTQYF. This chain uses TRBV6-4 with TRBJ2-3; TRBD1 matches at 9 bases. Germline V gene data show CDR1 as MRHNA and CDR2 as SNTAGT. The length of the CDR3 is 14 residues. The junction had 3 bases not matched to a gene; V was cut back by 4 bases and J by 4 bases.

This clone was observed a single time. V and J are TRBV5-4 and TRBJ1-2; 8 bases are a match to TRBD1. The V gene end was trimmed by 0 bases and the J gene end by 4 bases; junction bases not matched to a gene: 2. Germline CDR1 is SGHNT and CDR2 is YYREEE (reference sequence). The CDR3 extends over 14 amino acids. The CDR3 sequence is CASSLAGTGYGYTF. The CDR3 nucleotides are TGTGCCAGCAGCTTGGCCGGGACAGGCTATGGCTACACCTTC.

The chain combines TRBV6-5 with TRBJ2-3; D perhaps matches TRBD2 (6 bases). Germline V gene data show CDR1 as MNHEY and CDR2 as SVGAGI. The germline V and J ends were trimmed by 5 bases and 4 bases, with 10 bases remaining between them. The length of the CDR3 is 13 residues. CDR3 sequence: CASSLPGADTQYF. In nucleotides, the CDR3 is TGTGCCAGCAGTCTCCCGGGGGCAGATACGCAGTATTTT.